This passage covers 9 T cell receptor beta chains from one sample sequenced in a study of T cells in Graves' hyperthyroidism and ophthalmopathy. The TCR beta CDR3 regions underwent amplification using RNA transcripts as the source. An initial round of RT-PCR targeting the TCR CDR3 relied on the HTBI primer set. TCRdb re-derived calls from the multiplex PCR reads in MiXCR, one entry per CDR3 protein. The table includes approximately 600,000 distinct CDR3 sequences, 14% detected once. Sequenced sample: blood. These TCRs come from a woman under 30 with Graves' ophthalmopathy.

V usage is TRBV5-5 and J usage is TRBJ2-1; possible D gene TRBD1, 5 bases. The CDR3 is 13 residues long. V was pared by 2 bases and J by 9 bases, with 12 bases between. CDR1 is SGHKS and CDR2 is YYEKEE in the germline V gene (reference sequence). CDR3 region: CASSFDSRSEQFF. The CDR3 DNA sequence: TGTGCCAGCAGCTTTGACAGTAGGTCTGAGCAGTTCTTC.

This clonotype was seen ten or more times. The gene calls are TRBV2 and TRBJ1-5, with D possibly TRBD1 on 5 matching bases. V was shortened by 6 bases and J by 0 bases, with 18 bases between the two germline ends. CDR3 size: 17 residues. The V gene's germline CDR1 is SNHLY and CDR2 FYNNEI. The CDR3: CASRAGSQTFSNQPQHF. The CDR3 DNA reads TGTGCCAGCAGGGCAGGGTCTCAAACCTTTAGCAATCAGCCCCAGCATTTT.

This clonotype showed up just a few times. The CDR3 protein is CASSWDLSGANVLTF. The CDR3, as DNA: TGTGCCAGCAGCTGGGACCTCTCTGGGGCCAACGTCCTGACTTTC. The rearrangement links TRBV5-5 to TRBJ2-6; tentatively, D is TRBD1 or TRBD2 (5 bases each). The ends were cut back, 3 bases at V and 0 bases at J, with 7 bases in the middle. CDR1 is SGHKS and CDR2 is YYEKEE in the germline V gene (reference sequence). The CDR3 is made up of 15 amino acids.

Comments on this clonotype: A much larger clonotype is one base distant, so this may be a read error. This chain links TRBV7-9 with TRBJ2-3; 10 bases map to TRBD1. The CDR3 is 15 amino acids. The germline V gene has CDR1 SEHNR and CDR2 FQNEAQ (reference sequence). CDR3 in DNA: TGTGCCAGCAGCTCAGACAGGGGGCGCGGGGATACGCGGTATTTT. Amino acid sequence: CASSSDRGRGDTRYF.

Only a few counts were recorded for this clonotype. Possible read error: a much larger clone is one base away. The J gene is TRBJ2-1, the V gene TRBV7-9; 7 bases fit TRBD1. The CDR3 is 15 residues long. The V segment lost 1 base and the J segment 2 bases; nucleotides outside the gene matches: 2. CDR1 and CDR2 from the germline V gene are SEHNR and FQNEAQ (reference sequence). The CDR3 sequence: CASSLGGGPYNEQFF. DNA of the CDR3: TGTGCCAGCAGCTTAGGAGGGGGCCCCTACAATGAGCAGTTCTTC.

The V and J genes are TRBV11-3 and TRBJ2-7, with 7 bases aligning to TRBD1. J lost 0 bases, V lost 4 bases, and 9 bases had no gene match. The germline V gene encodes CDR1 SGHNT and CDR2 YENEEA. This CDR3 is built from 16 residues. The CDR3 DNA follows: TGTGCCAGCAGCTCACCAGGGGGTGTTAGCTCCTACGAGCAGTACTTC. Translating gives CASSSPGGVSSYEQYF.

This clonotype has ten or more counts. The rearrangement joins TRBV5-1 to TRBJ1-2, with TRBD1 matching 10 bases. CDR3 length: 17 amino acids. The V gene's germline CDR1 is SGHRS and CDR2 YFSETQ. V was clipped by 4 bases and J by 7 bases; unmatched bases: 16. The chain's CDR3 is CASSRGSSGQGFFGYTF. The DNA for the CDR3 is TGCGCCAGCAGCCGCGGTTCATCGGGACAGGGGTTTTTTGGCTACACCTTC.

Comments on this clonotype: The junction and the germline gene differ at one end; a read error may be behind it. V and J are TRBV28 and TRBJ2-7; D possibly corresponds to TRBD2 (5 bases). This CDR3 is 18 amino acids long. Germline V gene sequence: CDR1 MDHEN, CDR2 SYDVKM. The CDR3 loop reads CASSFNRRPGAEFCEQHF. CDR3 bases: TGTGCCAGCAGTTTTAACCGGAGGCCCGGAGCGGAGTTCTGCGAGCAGCACTTC.

The rearrangement uses TRBV27 and TRBJ2-5, with D possibly called TRBD1 or TRBD2 (6 bases each). Germline V gene data show CDR1 as MNHEY and CDR2 as SMNVEV (reference sequence). V gave up 5 bases and J gave up 9 bases, with 25 bases separating them. This CDR3 comprises 16 residues. The CDR3 bases are TGTGCCAGCAGTCTTGGGGCGGGACACATAAGAGACGCCCAGTACTTC. This codes for CASSLGAGHIRDAQYF.